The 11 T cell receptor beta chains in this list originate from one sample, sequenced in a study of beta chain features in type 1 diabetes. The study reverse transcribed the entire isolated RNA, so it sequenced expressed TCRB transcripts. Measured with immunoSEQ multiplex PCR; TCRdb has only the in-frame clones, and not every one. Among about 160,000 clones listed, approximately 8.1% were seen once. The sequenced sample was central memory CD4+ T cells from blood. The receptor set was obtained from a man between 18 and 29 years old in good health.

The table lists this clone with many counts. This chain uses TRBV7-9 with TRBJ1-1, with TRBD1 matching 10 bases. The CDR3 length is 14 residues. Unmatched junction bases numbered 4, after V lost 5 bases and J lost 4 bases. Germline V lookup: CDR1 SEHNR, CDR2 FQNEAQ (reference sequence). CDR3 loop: CASSLDRGITEAFF. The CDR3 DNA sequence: TGTGCCAGCAGCCTGGACAGGGGGATCACTGAAGCTTTCTTT.

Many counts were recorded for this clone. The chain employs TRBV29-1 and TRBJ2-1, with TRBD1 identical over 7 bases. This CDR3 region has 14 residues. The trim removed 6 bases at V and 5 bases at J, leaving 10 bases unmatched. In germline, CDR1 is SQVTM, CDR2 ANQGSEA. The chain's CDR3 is CSVAYRTGDNEQFF. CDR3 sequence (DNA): TGCAGCGTAGCTTATCGGACAGGCGACAATGAGCAGTTCTTC.

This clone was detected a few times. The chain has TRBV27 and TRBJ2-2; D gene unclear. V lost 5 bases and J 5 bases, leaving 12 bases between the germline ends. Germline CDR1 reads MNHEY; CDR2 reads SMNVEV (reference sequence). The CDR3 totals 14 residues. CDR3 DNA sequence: TGTGCCAGCAGTCCCTTTGGAGTAACCGGGGAGCTGTTTTTT. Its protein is CASSPFGVTGELFF.

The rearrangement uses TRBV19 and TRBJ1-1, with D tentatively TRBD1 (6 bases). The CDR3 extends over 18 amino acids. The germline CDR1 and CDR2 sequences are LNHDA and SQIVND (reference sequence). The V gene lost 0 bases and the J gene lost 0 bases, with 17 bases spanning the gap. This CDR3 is CASSIDRFGRGMNTEAFF. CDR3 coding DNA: TGTGCCAGTAGTATAGATCGGTTTGGCAGGGGTATGAACACTGAAGCTTTCTTT.

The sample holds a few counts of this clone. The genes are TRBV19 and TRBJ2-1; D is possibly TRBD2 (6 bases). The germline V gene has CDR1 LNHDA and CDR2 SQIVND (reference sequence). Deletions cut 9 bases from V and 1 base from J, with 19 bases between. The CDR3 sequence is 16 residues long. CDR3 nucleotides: TGTGCCAGCCATCCCGGGACTGGCAAATCCTACAATGAGCAGTTCTTC. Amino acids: CASHPGTGKSYNEQFF.

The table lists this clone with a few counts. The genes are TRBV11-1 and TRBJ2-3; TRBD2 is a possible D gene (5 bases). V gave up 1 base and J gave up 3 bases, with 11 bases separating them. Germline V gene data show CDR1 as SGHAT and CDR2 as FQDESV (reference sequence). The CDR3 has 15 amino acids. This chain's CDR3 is CASSLGPGRTDTQYF. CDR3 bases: TGTGCCAGCAGCTTAGGTCCGGGAAGGACAGATACGCAGTATTTT.

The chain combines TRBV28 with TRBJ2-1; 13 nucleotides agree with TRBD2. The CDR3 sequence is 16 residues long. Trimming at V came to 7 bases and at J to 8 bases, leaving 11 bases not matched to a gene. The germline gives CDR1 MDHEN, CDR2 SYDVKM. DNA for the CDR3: TGTGCCAGCAATTCCCAAACTAGCGGGGGGGGCCATGAGCAGTTCTTC. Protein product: CASNSQTSGGGHEQFF.

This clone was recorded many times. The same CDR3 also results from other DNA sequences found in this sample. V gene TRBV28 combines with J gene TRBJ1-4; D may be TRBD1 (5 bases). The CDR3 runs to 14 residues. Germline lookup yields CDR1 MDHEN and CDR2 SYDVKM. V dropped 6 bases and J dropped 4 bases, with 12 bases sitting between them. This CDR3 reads CASSPDSLNEKLFF. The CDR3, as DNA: TGTGCCAGCAGCCCTGACAGCCTTAATGAAAAACTGTTTTTT.

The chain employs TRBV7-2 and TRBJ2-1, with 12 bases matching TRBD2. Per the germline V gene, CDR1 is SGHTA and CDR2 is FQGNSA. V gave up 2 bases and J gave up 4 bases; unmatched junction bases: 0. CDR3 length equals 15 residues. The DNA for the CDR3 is TGTGCCAGCAGCTTAACTAGCGGGGGGTACAATGAGCAGTTCTTC. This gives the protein CASSLTSGGYNEQFF.

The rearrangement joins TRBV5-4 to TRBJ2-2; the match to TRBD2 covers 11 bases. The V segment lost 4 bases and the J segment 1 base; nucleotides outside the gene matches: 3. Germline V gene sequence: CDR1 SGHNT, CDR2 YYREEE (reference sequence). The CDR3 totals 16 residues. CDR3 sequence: CASSQGLAGNTGELFF. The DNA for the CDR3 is TGTGCCAGCAGCCAAGGACTAGCGGGGAACACCGGGGAGCTGTTTTTT. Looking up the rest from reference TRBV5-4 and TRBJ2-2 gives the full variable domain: ETGVTQSPTHLIKTRGQQVTLRCSSQSGHNTVSWYQQALGQGPQFIFQYYREEENGRGNFPPRFSGLQFPNYSSELNVNALELDDSALYLCASSQGLAGNTGELFFGEGSRLTVL.

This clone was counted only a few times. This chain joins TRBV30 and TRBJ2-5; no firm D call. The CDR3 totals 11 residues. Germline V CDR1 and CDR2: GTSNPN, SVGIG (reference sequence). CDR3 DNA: TGTGCATTTGGGCAAAAAGAGACCCAGTACTTC. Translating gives CAFGQKETQYF. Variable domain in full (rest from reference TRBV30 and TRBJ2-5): SQTIHQWPATLVQPVGSPLSLECTVEGTSNPNLYWYRQAAGRGLQLLFYSVGIGQISSEVPQNLSASRPQDRQFILSSKKLLLSDSGFYLCAFGQKETQYFGPGTRLLVL.